This is a list of T cell receptor beta chains from one sample in a study of brain T cells in children with intractable seizures. The repertoire was sequenced with immunoSEQ multiplex PCR; TCRdb's copy has only in-frame clones and lacks some. This repertoire shows about 64,000 clones, about 96% found once; its top ten account for more than 0.35%. Sequencing was performed on peripheral blood, taken at surgery. These receptors all come from a boy younger than two with focal cortical dysplasia and intractable seizures. Both conserved end residues are part of each CDR3. The D gene is left open where the match is weak. The listing skips clone size in some rows; elsewhere it reads once, few, many or a size class.

size,J,D,length,V,CDR3,DNA
once,TRBJ2-1,.,17,TRBV15,CATSRDRILHSYNEQFF,TGTGCCACCAGCAGAGATCGGATACTGCACTCCTACAATGAGCAGTTCTTC
.,TRBJ1-1,.,14,TRBV7-8,CASSPDTGYTEAFF,TGTGCCAGCAGCCCCGATACAGGCTACACTGAAGCTTTCTTT
once,TRBJ2-1,.,16,TRBV5-4,CASSFPFQRDKNEQFF,TGTGCCAGCAGCTTCCCGTTTCAGCGGGACAAGAATGAGCAGTTCTTC
.,TRBJ1-6,.,16,TRBV7-9,CASSFELSSYNSPLHF,TGTGCCAGCAGCTTCGAACTGAGCTCCTATAATTCACCCCTCCACTTT
.,TRBJ2-1,.,12,TRBV6-2/TRBV6-3,CASSRDNNEQFF,TGTGCCAGCAGCCGGGACAACAATGAGCAGTTCTTC
.,TRBJ2-7,.,14,TRBV6-5,CASLGTAGNYEQYF,TGTGCCAGCCTGGGGACGGCGGGAAACTACGAGCAGTACTTC
few,TRBJ1-6,.,19,TRBV15,CATSREWTPKGAYNSPLHF,TGTGCCACCAGCAGAGAGTGGACACCGAAAGGCGCCTATAATTCACCCCTCCACTTT
.,TRBJ2-1,TRBD2,19,TRBV7-6,CASSLMTGGTSGDYNEQFF,TGTGCCAGCAGCTTAATGACAGGGGGGACTAGCGGGGATTACAATGAGCAGTTCTTC
.,TRBJ2-7,.,16,TRBV27,CASSSTRDTPVFFYYF,TGTGCCAGCAGTTCCACTCGTGACACCCCTGTATTCTTTTATTACTTC
.,TRBJ2-7,TRBD1,13,TRBV18,CASHGQGPYEQYF,TGTGCCAGCCATGGACAGGGGCCCTACGAGCAGTACTTC